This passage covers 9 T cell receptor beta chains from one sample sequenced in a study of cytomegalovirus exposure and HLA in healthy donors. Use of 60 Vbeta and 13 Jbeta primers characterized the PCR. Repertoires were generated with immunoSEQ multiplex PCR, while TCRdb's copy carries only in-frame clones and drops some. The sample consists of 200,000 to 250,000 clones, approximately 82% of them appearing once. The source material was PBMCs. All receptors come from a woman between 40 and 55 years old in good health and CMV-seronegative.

The CDR3 is CASSFGRPSAGYGYTF. The CDR3 DNA reads TGTGCCAGCAGTTTCGGGCGTCCCTCGGCAGGGTATGGCTACACCTTC. J is TRBJ1-2 and V is TRBV27; D might be TRBD1 (5 bases). This CDR3 is 16 amino acids long. The germline gives CDR1 MNHEY, CDR2 SMNVEV (reference sequence). V shed 3 bases and J shed 5 bases, with 19 bases lying between them.

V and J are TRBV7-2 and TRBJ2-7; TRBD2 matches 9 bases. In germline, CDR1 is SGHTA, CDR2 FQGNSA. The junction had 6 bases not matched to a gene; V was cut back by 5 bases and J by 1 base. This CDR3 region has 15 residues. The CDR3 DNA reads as TGTGCCAGCAGCGAAATAGCGGGGGTTTCCTACGAGCAGTACTTC. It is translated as CASSEIAGVSYEQYF. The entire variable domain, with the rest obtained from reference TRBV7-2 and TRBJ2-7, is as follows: GAGVSQSPSNKVTEKGKDVELRCDPISGHTALYWYRQSLGQGLEFLIYFQGNSAPDKSGLPSDRFSAERTGGSVSTLTIQRTQQEDSAVYLCASSEIAGVSYEQYFGPGTRLTVT.

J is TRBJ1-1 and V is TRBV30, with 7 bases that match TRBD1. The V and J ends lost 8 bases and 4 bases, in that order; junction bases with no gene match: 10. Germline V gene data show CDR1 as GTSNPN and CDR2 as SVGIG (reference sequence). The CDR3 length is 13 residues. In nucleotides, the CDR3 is TGTGCCATCCAACAGGGGTTTGGCACTGAAGCTTTCTTT. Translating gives CAIQQGFGTEAFF.

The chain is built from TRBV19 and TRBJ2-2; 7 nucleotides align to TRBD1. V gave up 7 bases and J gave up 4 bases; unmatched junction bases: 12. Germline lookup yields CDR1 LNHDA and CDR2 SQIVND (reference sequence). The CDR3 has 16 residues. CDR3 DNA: TGTGCCAGTACCCAGGGGGTTGTTGGGCCCACCGGGGAGCTGTTTTTT. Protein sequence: CASTQGVVGPTGELFF.

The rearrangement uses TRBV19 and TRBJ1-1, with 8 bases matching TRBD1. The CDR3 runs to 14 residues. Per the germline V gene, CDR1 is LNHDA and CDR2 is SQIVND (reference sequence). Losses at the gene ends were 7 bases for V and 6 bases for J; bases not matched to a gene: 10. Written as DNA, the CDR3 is TGTGCCAGTACCCTGACAGGGGATAACGCTGAAGCTTTCTTT. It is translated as CASTLTGDNAEAFF.

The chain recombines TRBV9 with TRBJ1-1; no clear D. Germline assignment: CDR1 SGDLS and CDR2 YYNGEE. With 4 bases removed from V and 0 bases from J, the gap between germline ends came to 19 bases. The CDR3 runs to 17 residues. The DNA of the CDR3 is TGTGCCAGCAGCCCTTCCCACGGAATACTAATGAACACTGAAGCTTTCTTT. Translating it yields CASSPSHGILMNTEAFF.

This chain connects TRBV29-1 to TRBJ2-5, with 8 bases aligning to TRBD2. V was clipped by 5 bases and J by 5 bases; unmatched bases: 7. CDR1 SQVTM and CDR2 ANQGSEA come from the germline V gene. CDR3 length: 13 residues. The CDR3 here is CSVTGTSGETQYF. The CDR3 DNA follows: TGCAGCGTTACCGGGACTAGTGGGGAGACCCAGTACTTC.

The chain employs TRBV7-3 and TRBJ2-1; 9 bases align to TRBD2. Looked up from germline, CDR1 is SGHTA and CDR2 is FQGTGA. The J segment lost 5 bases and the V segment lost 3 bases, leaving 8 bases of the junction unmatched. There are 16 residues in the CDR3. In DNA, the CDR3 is TGTGCCAGCAGCTTCGCGGGGGGGGTTGGAGACAATGAGCAGTTCTTC. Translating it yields CASSFAGGVGDNEQFF.

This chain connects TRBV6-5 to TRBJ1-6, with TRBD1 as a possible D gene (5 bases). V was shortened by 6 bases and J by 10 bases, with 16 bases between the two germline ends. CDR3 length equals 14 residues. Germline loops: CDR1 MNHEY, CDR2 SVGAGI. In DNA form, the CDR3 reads TGTGCCAGCAGGCCTCGGGGGACTGGATCACCCCTCCACTTT. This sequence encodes CASRPRGTGSPLHF.